Listed below are T cell receptor beta chains from one sample, sequenced in a study of Graves' ophthalmopathy and Graves' hyperthyroidism. TCRdb re-called the multiplex PCR reads through MiXCR, storing one row per CDR3 protein. Here the sample spans about half a million distinct CDR3 sequences, over 13% being singletons. The sequencing sample was made of blood. The receptor set was obtained from a woman younger than 45 with Graves' ophthalmopathy. Each CDR3 is given with its conserved first and last residue. D genes are given only for firm matches. Clone size is given for some rows only: seen once, a few or many times, or a class if the clone is expanded.

CDR3nt,CDR3aa,j_gene,d_gene,abundance,v_gene
TGTGCCAGCAGCCCGGGCCCGATCGGGCCCTACGAGCAGTACTTC,CASSPGPIGPYEQYF,TRBJ2-7,.,.,TRBV3-1
TGTGCCAGCAGTTTTAACAGGAGGATTGGTGAAGCTTTCTTT,CASSFNRRIGEAFF,TRBJ1-1,.,few,TRBV12-3/TRBV12-4
TGTGCCAGCAGTTACTCGCACAGGGGGGATGGCTACACCTTC,CASSYSHRGDGYTF,TRBJ1-2,TRBD1,many,TRBV6-5
TGCGCCAGCAGTGATAGGTCTCCTACCGCCGGGGAGCTGTTTTTT,CASSDRSPTAGELFF,TRBJ2-2,.,many,TRBV10-1
TGCAGCGCCGCAACAGGGAGCTCCTACGAGCAGTACTTC,CSAATGSSYEQYF,TRBJ2-7,.,many,TRBV29-1
TGTGCCAGCAGGGTCGAGGGGCCCCTCCACTTT,CASRVEGPLHF,TRBJ1-6,.,many,TRBV2
TGTGCCAGCATCCAACCACCCCGGGGAAGAGCTTTCTTT,CASIQPPRGRAFF,TRBJ1-1,.,many,TRBV27
TGTGCCAGCAGTGCACTTCCCGGGACAGGGAGTGGGGCCAACGTCCTGACTTTC,CASSALPGTGSGANVLTF,TRBJ2-6,TRBD1,many,TRBV27
TGTGCCAGCAGGGCCGGGGATTCTGGAAACACCATATATTTT,CASRAGDSGNTIYF,TRBJ1-3,.,.,TRBV12-3/TRBV12-4
TGTGCCGTTCTGATAGGGGGTCTAAGGAACGAGCAGTACTTC,CAVLIGGLRNEQYF,TRBJ2-7,.,many,TRBV6-1
TGTGCCAGCAGCTTATATGGGACCCAGTACTTC,CASSLYGTQYF,TRBJ2-5,.,many,TRBV7-2
TGTGCCAGCAGTTACCCTCCCGGGACAGAAGAGACCCAGTACTTC,CASSYPPGTEETQYF,TRBJ2-5,TRBD1,many,TRBV6-2/TRBV6-3
TGTGCCAGCAGCTTAAATTCGTGGGGAAATGACTCTGGAAACACCATATATTTT,CASSLNSWGNDSGNTIYF,TRBJ1-3,.,many,TRBV7-3
TGTGCCAGCAGCTTCACAGCGAACTACGAGCAGTACTTC,CASSFTANYEQYF,TRBJ2-7,.,many,TRBV11-3
TGCAGTGCCCGGGACAGGGGGACAGCCGGGGAGCTGTTTTTT,CSARDRGTAGELFF,TRBJ2-2,TRBD1,many,TRBV20-1
TGTGCCAGCAGTGAAAACGTCATTGGTTCACCCCTCCACTTT,CASSENVIGSPLHF,TRBJ1-6,.,few,TRBV2
TGTGCCAGCAGTTTAGCGCTGGCGGGGGATCTCCAAGAGACCCAGTACTTC,CASSLALAGDLQETQYF,TRBJ2-5,TRBD2,many,TRBV12-3/TRBV12-4
TGTGCCAGCAGTTATCAGGGAGAGTCCTACGAGCAGTACTTC,CASSYQGESYEQYF,TRBJ2-7,.,many,TRBV6-5
TGTGCCAGCAGTCGGTACCTAGCGAATCAAGAGACCCAGTACTTC,CASSRYLANQETQYF,TRBJ2-5,.,few,TRBV12-3/TRBV12-4
TGTGCCAGCAGTTATTCGAGGGGCATAGCTGGGGCCAACGTCCTGACTTTC,CASSYSRGIAGANVLTF,TRBJ2-6,.,many,TRBV6-5
TGTGCCAGCAGCAACCTGGGACAGGTTAACTATGGCTACACCTTC,CASSNLGQVNYGYTF,TRBJ1-2,TRBD1,many,TRBV12-3/TRBV12-4
TGTGCCAGCAGCCAAGGACAGGATTTAAAAGCTTTCTTT,CASSQGQDLKAFF,TRBJ1-1,TRBD1,many,TRBV28
TGTGCCTGGACCAAAAGTCGGACAGAGATTAACTATGGCTACACCTTC,CAWTKSRTEINYGYTF,TRBJ1-2,.,many,TRBV30
TGCGCCAGCCAAATAGTCAGGGGCCCCGTGCGGGCCAACGTCCTGACTTTC,CASQIVRGPVRANVLTF,TRBJ2-6,.,.,TRBV10-2
TGTGCCAGCAGTTTCGTGGGTTTACGATCCTCCTACGAGCAGTACTTC,CASSFVGLRSSYEQYF,TRBJ2-7,.,.,TRBV28
TGCGCCAGCAGCTTGACAGCGTGGGGAACCAGGGAGGGAGCTTTCTTT,CASSLTAWGTREGAFF,TRBJ1-1,.,few,TRBV5-1